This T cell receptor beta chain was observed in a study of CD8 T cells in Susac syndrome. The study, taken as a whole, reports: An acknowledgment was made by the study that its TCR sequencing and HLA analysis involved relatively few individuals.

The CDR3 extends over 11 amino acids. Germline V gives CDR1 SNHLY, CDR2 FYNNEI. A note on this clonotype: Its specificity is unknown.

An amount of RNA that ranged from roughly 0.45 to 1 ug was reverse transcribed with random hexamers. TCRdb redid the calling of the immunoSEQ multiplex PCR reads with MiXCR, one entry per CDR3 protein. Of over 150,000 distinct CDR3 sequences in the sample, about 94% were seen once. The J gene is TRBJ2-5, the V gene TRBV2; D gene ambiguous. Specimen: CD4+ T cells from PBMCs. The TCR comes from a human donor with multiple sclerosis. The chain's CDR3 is CATGLQETQYF. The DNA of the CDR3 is TGTGCAACCGGGTTGCAAGAGACCCAGTACTTC.